The 20 T cell receptor beta chains below all came from one sample that was sequenced in a study of blood T cell repertoires in COVID-19. Here immunoSEQ multiplex PCR was the method, and the copy in TCRdb shows in-frame clones only, minus some. This table holds 300,000 to 450,000 clones, more than 70% found once. Sequenced material: PBMCs or T cells enriched from blood (not recorded which). The receptor set was obtained from a man younger than 45 who had recovered from COVID-19.

The chain carries TRBV5-1 and TRBJ2-7; D possibly corresponds to TRBD1 (6 bases). CDR3 length equals 21 residues. Per germline, CDR1 SGHRS and CDR2 YFSETQ. V was pared by 4 bases and J by 11 bases, with 43 bases between. CDR3 DNA sequence: TGCGCCAGCAGCGGAAGCGAAATTACAGGGAGCTTACCTGGGTTGGGCGACTTGAAGTACTTC. Residues: CASSGSEITGSLPGLGDLKYF.

The genes are TRBV5-1 and TRBJ2-1, with 7 positions matching TRBD2. J was trimmed by 4 bases and V by 3 bases; bases with no gene match: 13. Looked up from germline, CDR1 is SGHRS and CDR2 is YFSETQ. The CDR3 spans 17 residues. CDR3 sequence: CASSSLWASGDYNEQFF. Here the CDR3 DNA reads TGCGCCAGCAGCTCCCTCTGGGCTAGCGGTGATTACAATGAGCAGTTCTTC.

The chain combines TRBV11-2 with TRBJ2-7, with a weak D call TRBD2 (5 bases). This CDR3 has 12 residues. The V gene lost 7 bases and the J gene lost 4 bases, with 11 bases spanning the gap. Germline V gene data show CDR1 as SGHAT and CDR2 as FQNNGV. The CDR3 DNA follows: TGTGCCAGCATTGGGGAGTTTTACGAGCAGTACTTC. Translation gives CASIGEFYEQYF.

The J gene is TRBJ2-7, the V gene TRBV5-6; D is possibly TRBD2 (5 bases). CDR3 length: 15 residues. Germline V gives CDR1 SGHDT, CDR2 YYEEEE. Trimming shortened V by 2 bases and J by 3 bases, and 15 bases separated the two germline ends. DNA for the CDR3: TGTGCCAGCAGCTTACCCCTAGGGAGCGGCTACGAGCAGTACTTC. Translation gives CASSLPLGSGYEQYF.

In its sample, this clone was seen a few times. The J gene is TRBJ1-1, the V gene TRBV3-1 (or the pseudogene TRBV3-2); TRBD1 matches at 7 bases. With V trimmed by 3 bases and J by 1 base, 5 bases remained unmatched. The CDR3 contains 15 residues. Germline values: CDR1 LGHDT, CDR2 YNNKEL (reference sequence). The CDR3 reads CASSQGDSRNTEAFF. CDR3 DNA sequence: TGTGCCAGCAGCCAGGGGGACAGTAGGAACACTGAAGCTTTCTTT.

The chain's CDR3 is CASSLNPRTGAEAFF. The CDR3 DNA sequence: TGTGCCAGCAGTTTAAACCCAAGGACAGGGGCTGAAGCTTTCTTT. This chain uses TRBV27 with TRBJ1-1; 9 bases are shared with TRBD1. The ends lost 2 bases at V and 6 bases at J; junction bases unmatched: 7. Germline CDR1 reads MNHEY; CDR2 reads SMNVEV (reference sequence). This CDR3 has 15 amino acids.

The chain carries TRBV9 and TRBJ1-6, with TRBD1 matching over 9 bases. This CDR3 comprises 15 residues. The germline V gene has CDR1 SGDLS and CDR2 YYNGEE. The junction had 5 bases not matched to a gene; V was cut back by 6 bases and J by 4 bases. CDR3 bases: TGTGCCAGCACCCGGACAGGGGCTTATAATTCACCCCTCCACTTT. Amino acids: CASTRTGAYNSPLHF.

The V gene is TRBV7-9, the J gene TRBJ1-2; possible D gene TRBD1, 6 bases. The V and J ends lost 3 bases and 5 bases respectively, with 19 bases between them. The CDR3 has 16 amino acids. Germline CDR1 and CDR2: SEHNR and FQNEAQ (reference sequence). The CDR3 bases are TGTGCCAGCAGCTTGGGGGACACCATAGGCGGGTATGGCTACACCTTC. Its protein is CASSLGDTIGGYGYTF.

The chain recombines TRBV18 with TRBJ2-1; a possible D gene is TRBD1 (5 bases). V shed 0 bases and J shed 4 bases, with 13 bases lying between them. Germline V CDR1 and CDR2: KGHSH, LQKENI. CDR3 length equals 16 residues. The CDR3 reads CASSPPGQGRYNEQFF. The CDR3 DNA sequence: TGTGCCAGCTCACCACCGGGGCAGGGAAGGTACAATGAGCAGTTCTTC.

V is TRBV27 and J is TRBJ1-3; 8 bases line up with TRBD1. The V segment lost 6 bases and the J segment 0 bases; nucleotides outside the gene matches: 4. CDR3 size: 15 residues. CDR1 and CDR2 from the germline V gene are MNHEY and SMNVEV (reference sequence). Here the CDR3 DNA reads TGTGCCAGCAGGGGGACAGGATACTCTGGAAACACCATATATTTT. This sequence encodes CASRGTGYSGNTIYF.

This clone turned up a few times. V gene TRBV5-6 combines with J gene TRBJ1-3, with TRBD1 matching over 7 bases. The V gene's germline CDR1 is SGHDT and CDR2 YYEEEE. The CDR3 spans 11 residues. The J segment lost 10 bases and the V segment lost 4 bases, leaving 2 bases of the junction unmatched. The CDR3 region has the DNA TGTGCCAGCAGCCAACAGGGGACCATATATTTT. It specifies CASSQQGTIYF.

This chain joins TRBV6-6 and TRBJ1-5; a possible D gene is TRBD1 (5 bases). The CDR3 runs to 15 residues. Trimming removed 2 bases at V and 0 bases at J, with 8 bases between. Germline V gives CDR1 MNHNY, CDR2 SVGAGI (reference sequence). CDR3 sequence (DNA): TGTGCCAGCAGTTACACCGGGGGTAGCAATCAGCCCCAGCATTTT. Its translation: CASSYTGGSNQPQHF.

The rearrangement joins TRBV2 to TRBJ2-7; the match to TRBD2 covers 10 bases. The V and J ends lost 9 bases and 7 bases, in that order; junction bases with no gene match: 9. The V gene's germline CDR1 is SNHLY and CDR2 FYNNEI. This CDR3 region has 13 residues. The CDR3 region has the DNA TGTGCCAGGAGACTAGCGGGTTCGGGAGAGCAGTACTTC. Translating gives CARRLAGSGEQYF.

This clone was counted a single time. This sequence joins TRBV5-1 and TRBJ1-1; weak D call: TRBD1 (5 bases). Germline loops: CDR1 SGHRS, CDR2 YFSETQ. Trimming took off 7 bases at V and 4 bases at J, with 23 bases between the two ends. The CDR3 runs to 16 residues. The CDR3 sequence is CASAFLGFLGGTEAFF. Written as DNA, the CDR3 is TGCGCCAGCGCCTTCTTGGGCTTCTTGGGGGGCACTGAAGCTTTCTTT.

This clone was detected only a few times. This chain links TRBV21-1 with TRBJ2-7; the table names TRBD2, a call not compared with the DNA. TRBV21-1 is classified as a pseudogene. The CDR3 consists of 18 residues. CDR3: CASSKGPGLAGVLNEQYF. As DNA, the CDR3 is TGTGCCAGCAGCAAGGGACCGGGACTAGCGGGGGTACTGAACGAGCAGTACTTC.

The rearrangement links TRBV7-9 to TRBJ1-5; TRBD1 matches at 10 bases. Germline CDR1 and CDR2: SEHNR and FQNEAQ (reference sequence). The CDR3 runs to 13 residues. V was pared by 5 bases and J by 8 bases, with 3 bases of the junction left unmatched. CDR3 coding DNA: TGTGCCAGCAGCCGGACAGGGGGAGAGCCCCAGCATTTT. Amino acid sequence: CASSRTGGEPQHF. Together with reference TRBV7-9 and TRBJ1-5, the CDR3 gives the full variable domain: DTGVSQNPRHKITKRGQNVTFRCDPISEHNRLYWYRQTLGQGPEFLTYFQNEAQLEKSRLLSDRFSAERPKGSFSTLEIQRTEQGDSAMYLCASSRTGGEPQHFGDGTRLSIL.

This chain joins TRBV4-1 and TRBJ2-7; the match to TRBD2 covers 8 bases. After removal of 0 bases from V and 2 bases from J, the junction contained 6 bases not matched to a gene. The germline V gene encodes CDR1 MGHRA and CDR2 YSYEKL. The CDR3 has 16 amino acids. CDR3 loop: CASSQDPAGDPYEQYF. For the CDR3, the DNA is TGCGCCAGCAGCCAAGATCCAGCGGGGGACCCCTACGAGCAGTACTTC.

This chain connects TRBV6-5 to TRBJ1-3; D possibly corresponds to TRBD1 (6 bases). CDR1 and CDR2 (germline): MNHEY, SVGAGI. V lost 6 bases, J lost 0 bases, and 12 bases lay in between. The CDR3 runs 15 residues. The CDR3 DNA follows: TGTGCCAGCAGCCCGACAGGAAGCTCTGGAAACACCATATATTTT. It is translated as CASSPTGSSGNTIYF.

The V gene is TRBV12-3 or TRBV12-4, the J gene TRBJ2-7; D gene unclear. The V and J ends lost 6 bases and 3 bases respectively, with 9 bases between them. The CDR3 contains 12 residues. The CDR3 DNA sequence: TGTGCCAGCAGCCCCAGTGTCTACGAGCAGTACTTC. Its translation is CASSPSVYEQYF.

The CDR3 loop reads CASSRRFGVAGGETQYF. CDR3 coding DNA: TGTGCCAGCAGCCGGCGGTTCGGGGTAGCGGGCGGAGAGACCCAGTACTTC. The chain joins TRBV9 to TRBJ2-5, with 7 bases that match TRBD2. V was clipped by 4 bases and J by 4 bases; unmatched bases: 16. Per the germline V gene, CDR1 is SGDLS and CDR2 is YYNGEE. The CDR3 runs to 17 residues.